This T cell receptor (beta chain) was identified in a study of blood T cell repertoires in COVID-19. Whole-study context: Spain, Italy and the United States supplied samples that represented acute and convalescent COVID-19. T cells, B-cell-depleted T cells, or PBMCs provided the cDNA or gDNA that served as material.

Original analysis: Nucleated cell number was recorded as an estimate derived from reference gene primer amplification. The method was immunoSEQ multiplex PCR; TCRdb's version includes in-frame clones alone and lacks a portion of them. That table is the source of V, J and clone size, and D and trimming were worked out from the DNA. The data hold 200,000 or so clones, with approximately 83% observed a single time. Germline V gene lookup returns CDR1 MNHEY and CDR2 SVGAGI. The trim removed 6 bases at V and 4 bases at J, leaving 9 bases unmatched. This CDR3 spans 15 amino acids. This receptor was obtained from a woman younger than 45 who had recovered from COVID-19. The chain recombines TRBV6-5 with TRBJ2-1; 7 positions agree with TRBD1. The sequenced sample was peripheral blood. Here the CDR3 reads CASRPTGSFYNEQFF. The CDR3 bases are TGTGCCAGCAGGCCGACAGGGTCTTTTTACAATGAGCAGTTCTTC.